These 32 T cell receptor beta chains came from one sample sequenced in a study of somatic mutations in cytotoxic T cells in rheumatoid arthritis (dated by TCRdb to the late 2010s). Receptors were amplified or captured by the immunoSEQ multiplex PCR assay. TCRdb mirrors the immuneACCESS table, restricted to in-frame sequences. Some clones are absent from its copies; in checked studies, under half trace to an unresolved V gene, and the reason for the others is unknown. The sample yields several thousand clones; 60% were counted once. The ten top clones hold about 24% of the sample. The sample was CD8+ T cells sorted from blood. These receptors were collected from a woman aged 35 to 49 in good health.

There are a few counts of this clone. V is TRBV5-1 and J is TRBJ1-2; D perhaps matches TRBD1 (5 bases). The CDR3 totals 15 residues. The germline V gene encodes CDR1 SGHRS and CDR2 YFSETQ. V was clipped by 0 bases and J by 2 bases, with 11 bases between them. The CDR3 is CASSLVEGRNYGYTF. CDR3 sequence (DNA): TGCGCCAGCAGCTTGGTGGAGGGGAGGAACTATGGCTACACCTTC.

The rearrangement links TRBV6-5 to TRBJ2-5; D remains unclear. The last part of the DNA fits TRBJ2-7 better; the J call may be wrong. The CDR3 sequence is 15 residues long. The germline V gene encodes CDR1 MNHEY and CDR2 SVGAGI. The DNA of the CDR3 is TGTGCCAGCAGCCCGCAATTTCAGAGCTCCTACGAGCAGTACTTC. The encoded protein is CASSPQFQSSYEQYF.

The chain uses TRBV7-9 and TRBJ2-2; D gene uncertain. Germline V gene lookup returns CDR1 SEHNR and CDR2 FQNEAQ (reference sequence). V was shortened by 5 bases and J by 4 bases, with 17 bases between the two germline ends. This CDR3 is 16 amino acids long. The CDR3: CASSAYSLRGTGELFF. The CDR3 DNA is TGTGCCAGCAGCGCCTACAGCCTCCGTGGCACCGGGGAGCTGTTTTTT.

This clone appeared a few times. This chain joins TRBV5-6 and TRBJ2-1, with 10 bases that match TRBD1. In germline, CDR1 is SGHDT, CDR2 YYEEEE. Germline trimming cut 3 bases from V and 6 bases from J; bases unmatched to any gene: 6. The length of the CDR3 is 15 residues. CDR3 amino acids: CASSYGTGARNEQFF. The CDR3 nucleotides read TGTGCCAGCAGCTACGGGACAGGGGCTCGCAATGAGCAGTTCTTC.

The sample holds a few counts of this clone. This chain joins TRBV28 and TRBJ2-7; tentatively, D is TRBD1 (6 bases). Germline V gene data show CDR1 as MDHEN and CDR2 as SYDVKM. The CDR3 totals 17 residues. V lost 1 base to trimming and J lost 4 bases, with 20 bases between them. The CDR3 sequence is CASSLLRGGVQRYEQYF. CDR3 DNA: TGTGCCAGCAGTTTATTAAGAGGGGGTGTCCAGCGGTACGAGCAGTACTTC.

A few counts support this clone. This chain links TRBV5-6 with TRBJ2-3, with D tentatively TRBD1 or TRBD2 (5 bases each). V was pared by 3 bases and J by 5 bases, with 13 bases between. The CDR3 extends over 14 amino acids. The germline V gene has CDR1 SGHDT and CDR2 YYEEEE. In nucleotides, the CDR3 is TGTGCCAGCAGCTGGGGGATTTTAGAAGATACGCAGTATTTT. Protein product: CASSWGILEDTQYF.

This clone has just one count. V usage is TRBV5-4 and J usage is TRBJ2-3; D is perhaps TRBD1 (5 bases). V was shortened by 5 bases and J by 3 bases, with 16 bases between the two germline ends. The germline gives CDR1 SGHNT, CDR2 YYREEE (reference sequence). This CDR3 is built from 15 residues. CDR3 nucleotide sequence: TGTGCCAGCAGTACGTTGGACAACGGTACAGATACGCAGTATTTT. Amino acid sequence: CASSTLDNGTDTQYF.

V gene TRBV6-6 combines with J gene TRBJ2-1; D possibly corresponds to TRBD2 (5 bases). The V gene's germline CDR1 is MNHNY and CDR2 SVGAGI (reference sequence). CDR3 length: 13 amino acids. V was cut by 6 bases and J by 15 bases, with 21 bases left in between. The CDR3 protein is CASSSVADGGRFF. In DNA, the CDR3 is TGTGCCAGCAGCTCAGTGGCCGACGGAGGACGGTTCTTC.

V usage is TRBV27 and J usage is TRBJ1-5, with D perhaps matching TRBD1 (6 bases). V lost 3 bases and J 6 bases, leaving 12 bases between the germline ends. The germline V gene has CDR1 MNHEY and CDR2 SMNVEV (reference sequence). The CDR3 is 14 residues long. CDR3 sequence: CASSLGGPSQPQHF. In DNA, the CDR3 is TGTGCCAGCAGTTTGGGGGGGCCGTCTCAGCCCCAGCATTTT.

The chain joins TRBV7-8 to TRBJ2-5; D is undetermined. Germline CDR1 reads SGHVS; CDR2 reads FQNEAQ. Trimming removed 1 base from V and 5 bases from J, with 8 bases in between. CDR3 length equals 13 residues. CDR3 residues: CASSLGMAETQYF. In nucleotides, the CDR3 is TGTGCCAGCAGCTTAGGAATGGCGGAGACCCAGTACTTC.

This sequence joins TRBV19 and TRBJ1-5; 8 positions match TRBD1. V shed 5 bases and J 4 bases; nucleotides not matched to a gene: 7. Germline V gene sequence: CDR1 LNHDA, CDR2 SQIVND (reference sequence). The CDR3 is 15 amino acids. This chain's CDR3 is CASSRGQAFNQPQHF. The CDR3 DNA reads as TGTGCCAGTAGTCGGGGACAGGCGTTTAATCAGCCCCAGCATTTT. The full variable domain, rest sourced from reference TRBV19 and TRBJ1-5, is DGGITQSPKYLFRKEGQNVTLSCEQNLNHDAMYWYRQDPGQGLRLIYYSQIVNDFQKGDIAEGYSVSREKKESFPLTVTSAQKNPTAFYLCASSRGQAFNQPQHFGDGTRLSIL.

The V call is TRBV2, the J call TRBJ2-3; D possibly corresponds to TRBD2 (6 bases). The germline V gene encodes CDR1 SNHLY and CDR2 FYNNEI. V was trimmed by 7 bases and J by 0 bases, leaving 14 bases between them. The CDR3 contains 15 residues. The CDR3 sequence is CASIESGLSTDTQYF. The CDR3 DNA follows: TGTGCCAGCATTGAGAGCGGGTTGAGCACAGATACGCAGTATTTT.

The chain employs TRBV28 and TRBJ1-5; 8 nucleotides line up with TRBD1. Unmatched junction bases numbered 6, after V lost 3 bases and J lost 5 bases. The CDR3 has 15 amino acids. Germline CDR1 MDHEN, CDR2 SYDVKM. The CDR3 DNA is TGTGCCAGCAGTTTCCGTGACAGGGGTTATCAGCCCCAGCATTTT. Translated: CASSFRDRGYQPQHF. Full variable domain (missing parts from reference TRBV28 and TRBJ1-5): DVKVTQSSRYLVKRTGEKVFLECVQDMDHENMFWYRQDPGLGLRLIYFSYDVKMKEKGDIPEGYSVSREKKERFSLILESASTNQTSMYLCASSFRDRGYQPQHFGDGTRLSIL.

The CDR3 spells CASSRGVSERAFF. The CDR3 nucleotides read TGTGCCAGCAGCCGGGGAGTTTCTGAAAGAGCTTTCTTT. The chain couples TRBV7-9 to TRBJ1-1; D is unclear. Germline CDR1 SEHNR, CDR2 FQNEAQ (reference sequence). Trimming took 5 bases from V and 10 from J, leaving 17 bases between them. This CDR3 is 13 amino acids long.

The table lists this clone with a count of one. The CDR3 is CASSFTSIDEQFF. CDR3 sequence (DNA): TGTGCCAGCAGTTTTACTAGCATCGATGAGCAGTTCTTC. This rearrangement joins TRBV27 to TRBJ2-1; D is perhaps TRBD2 (6 bases). The V gene's germline CDR1 is MNHEY and CDR2 SMNVEV (reference sequence). This CDR3 comprises 13 residues. V shed 3 bases and J shed 8 bases, with 11 bases lying between them.

The chain links TRBV28 to TRBJ1-3, with TRBD1 matching over 7 bases. The CDR3 sequence is 17 residues long. The V gene end was trimmed by 2 bases and the J gene end by 3 bases; junction bases not matched to a gene: 10. The V gene's germline CDR1 is MDHEN and CDR2 SYDVKM. CDR3 DNA: TGTGCCAGCAGTTTACGGCCCGGACAGGAGTTTGGAAACACCATATATTTT. Amino acid sequence: CASSLRPGQEFGNTIYF.

J is TRBJ2-1 and V is TRBV5-4; TRBD1 matches 10 bases. After removal of 0 bases from V and 6 bases from J, the junction contained 12 bases not matched to a gene. Germline V lookup: CDR1 SGHNT, CDR2 YYREEE (reference sequence). This CDR3 has 18 amino acids. The CDR3 sequence: CASSLASGRDRGGNEQFF. Here the CDR3 DNA reads TGTGCCAGCAGCTTGGCTTCTGGGCGGGACAGGGGAGGCAATGAGCAGTTCTTC.

The chain uses TRBV27 and TRBJ2-1; no reliable D call. The germline V and J ends were trimmed by 4 bases and 7 bases, with 8 bases remaining between them. Germline-derived CDR1 and CDR2 are MNHEY and SMNVEV (reference sequence). This CDR3 is built from 12 residues. Here the CDR3 DNA reads TGTGCCAGCAGTTCCAACATGAATGAGCAGTTCTTC. This gives the protein CASSSNMNEQFF.

The chain links TRBV29-1 to TRBJ2-6; unclear D gene. CDR3 size: 15 residues. The germline V and J ends were trimmed by 2 bases and 9 bases, with 17 bases remaining between them. The germline V gene encodes CDR1 SQVTM and CDR2 ANQGSEA. The CDR3 DNA is TGCAGCGTTGAACTCACGGGCAGCCAGGACAACGTCCTGACTTTC. Translation gives CSVELTGSQDNVLTF.

The chain recombines TRBV23-1 with TRBJ2-1; 12 bases are shared with TRBD2. TRBV23-1 is filed as an ORF, its function uncertain. After removal of 4 bases from V and 9 bases from J, the junction contained 19 bases not matched to a gene. The CDR3 length is 19 residues. The CDR3 DNA reads TGCGCCAGCAGTCTCAAGTGGACTAGCGGGACCCTAAAAAGGGGTGAGCAGTTCTTC. Translated, it gives CASSLKWTSGTLKRGEQFF.

Comment on this clone: At one end, the junction sequence differs from germline, possibly due to a read error. The rearrangement joins TRBV5-8 to TRBJ1-5, with D possibly TRBD1 on 6 matching bases. The CDR3 covers 17 residues. Germline lookup yields CDR1 SGHTS and CDR2 YDEGEE. The CDR3 DNA follows: TGTGCCAGCAGCCCATCGGAAGGGGACAATAGCAATCGGCCCCAGCATTTT. Its translation is CASSPSEGDNSNRPQHF.

This chain joins TRBV4-1 and TRBJ2-7; D could derive from TRBD1 or TRBD2 (6 bases each). The CDR3 has 17 residues. V dropped 3 bases and J dropped 6 bases, with 24 bases sitting between them. Germline values: CDR1 MGHRA, CDR2 YSYEKL. CDR3 sequence reads: CASSHLPGAGRGSEQYF. CDR3 coding DNA: TGCGCCAGCAGCCACCTCCCGGGGGCGGGACGGGGCTCCGAGCAGTACTTC.

This clone occurred once. The sample carries other DNA sequences with the same CDR3. This rearrangement joins TRBV19 to TRBJ2-7; no clear D gene. CDR3 size: 14 residues. Germline V CDR1 and CDR2: LNHDA, SQIVND (reference sequence). V lost 5 bases and J 3 bases, leaving 14 bases between the germline ends. DNA of the CDR3: TGTGCCAGTAGTGCGAGGACCAATAGCTACGAGCAGTACTTC. Its protein is CASSARTNSYEQYF.

The V gene is TRBV2, the J gene TRBJ2-1; 10 bases are shared with TRBD2. The CDR3 is made up of 15 amino acids. The germline gives CDR1 SNHLY, CDR2 FYNNEI. Trimming at V came to 8 bases and at J to 4 bases, leaving 8 bases not matched to a gene. Here the CDR3 reads CASSEGLADYNEQFF. The CDR3 bases are TGTGCCAGCTCTGAAGGACTAGCGGATTACAATGAGCAGTTCTTC.

J is TRBJ1-2 and V is TRBV27; 9 bases align to TRBD1. CDR3 length equals 12 residues. The germline gives CDR1 MNHEY, CDR2 SMNVEV (reference sequence). V lost 6 bases, J lost 6 bases, and 2 bases stayed unmatched. CDR3 in amino acids: CASRTGGDGYTF. In DNA form, the CDR3 reads TGTGCCAGCAGGACAGGGGGAGATGGCTACACCTTC.

This chain joins TRBV11-3 and TRBJ2-7; 7 bases line up with TRBD2. The CDR3 extends over 16 amino acids. The junction had 7 bases not matched to a gene; V was cut back by 1 base and J by 1 base. Germline V gene sequence: CDR1 SGHNT, CDR2 YENEEA. CDR3 in amino acids: CASSLAASGDSYEQYF. The CDR3 DNA sequence: TGTGCCAGCAGCTTAGCGGCTAGCGGAGATTCCTACGAGCAGTACTTC.

The chain uses TRBV5-1 and TRBJ2-2; 7 nucleotides align to TRBD2. The germline CDR1 and CDR2 sequences are SGHRS and YFSETQ. V lost 0 bases and J lost 2; bases outside the gene matches: 4. The CDR3 contains 16 residues. CDR3 DNA: TGCGCCAGCAGCTTGGATCTAGCGGCAAACACCGGGGAGCTGTTTTTT. Amino acid sequence: CASSLDLAANTGELFF.

About this clone itself: The same CDR3 can be traced to other DNA sequences in this sample. The chain links TRBV19 to TRBJ2-7; 8 positions match TRBD1. The CDR3 runs to 13 residues. Germline loops: CDR1 LNHDA, CDR2 SQIVND (reference sequence). V shed 9 bases and J 3 bases; nucleotides not matched to a gene: 7. The CDR3 DNA sequence: TGTGCCAGCTCTCCGGGACAGGACTACGAGCAGTACTTC. Protein sequence: CASSPGQDYEQYF. Together with reference TRBV19 and TRBJ2-7, the CDR3 gives the full variable domain: DGGITQSPKYLFRKEGQNVTLSCEQNLNHDAMYWYRQDPGQGLRLIYYSQIVNDFQKGDIAEGYSVSREKKESFPLTVTSAQKNPTAFYLCASSPGQDYEQYFGPGTRLTVT.

This clone is a singleton in its sample. The genes are TRBV9 and TRBJ2-1; D is undetermined. There are 13 residues in the CDR3. Germline V gene lookup returns CDR1 SGDLS and CDR2 YYNGEE. V was clipped by 4 bases and J by 4 bases, with 9 bases between them. The CDR3 protein is CASSRTPYNEQFF. The CDR3 coding sequence is TGTGCCAGCAGCCGGACCCCTTACAATGAGCAGTTCTTC.

This chain uses TRBV27 with TRBJ2-7, with a weak D call TRBD1 (6 bases). The CDR3 length is 12 residues. Trimming pared 6 bases from V and 6 bases from J, leaving 12 bases between. Germline CDR1 and CDR2: MNHEY and SMNVEV (reference sequence). As DNA, the CDR3 is TGTGCCAGCAGCCCGACAGGTCGCGAGCAGTACTTC. Protein sequence: CASSPTGREQYF.

V usage is TRBV6-6 and J usage is TRBJ2-1; D gene uncertain. CDR1 MNHNY and CDR2 SVGAGI come from the germline V gene (reference sequence). The CDR3 covers 13 residues. V was cut by 0 bases and J by 10 bases, with 10 bases left in between. CDR3 region: CASSYSIGQEQFF. The DNA of the CDR3 is TGTGCCAGCAGTTACTCGATTGGCCAAGAGCAGTTCTTC.

CDR3 in DNA: TGTGCCAGCAGCTTAGGTTCAGACCTGCATGAGCAGTTCTTC. Protein product: CASSLGSDLHEQFF. V usage is TRBV11-2 and J usage is TRBJ2-1; D is uncertain. The germline CDR1 and CDR2 sequences are SGHAT and FQNNGV. The CDR3 runs 14 residues. The V and J ends lost 1 base and 8 bases respectively, with 12 bases between them.